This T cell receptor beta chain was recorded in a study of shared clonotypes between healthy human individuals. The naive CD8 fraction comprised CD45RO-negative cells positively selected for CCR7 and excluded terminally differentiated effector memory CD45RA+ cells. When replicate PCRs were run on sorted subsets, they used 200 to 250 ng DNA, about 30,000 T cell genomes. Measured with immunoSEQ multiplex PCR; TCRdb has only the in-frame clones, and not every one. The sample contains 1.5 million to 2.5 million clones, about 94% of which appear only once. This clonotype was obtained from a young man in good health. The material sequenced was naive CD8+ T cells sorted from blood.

The CDR3: CASTLSGTTEETQYF. CDR3 bases: TGTGCCAGCACCCTTAGTGGAACTACCGAAGAGACCCAGTACTTC. The chain employs TRBV7-9 and TRBJ2-5; no firm D call. The V end lost 7 bases, the J end lost 3 bases, and 18 bases lay between the germline ends. The CDR3 loop spans 15 amino acids. Germline V gene data show CDR1 as SEHNR and CDR2 as FQNEAQ (reference sequence).